This entry lists 22 T cell receptor beta chains sequenced from one sample in a study of T cell repertoires in cytomegalovirus infection (dated by TCRdb to between 2018 and 2020). The instrument given in TCRdb is Illumina HiSeq 1500. The public reads were reprocessed in TCRdb via fastp at Q25 and MiXCR, keeping in-frame beta chains. Every CDR3 protein is listed once, alongside the most common genes and DNA of its rows. The sample profile shows nearly 650,000 distinct CDR3 sequences; 24% of them were found once. Of the sample, less than 10% is held by the ten largest clones. Material for sequencing was CD8+ T cells from PBMCs. The receptors shown here come from a human donor in good health (CMV status not recorded). Some clones in this sample may be carry-over from other donors' samples.

This clonotype has more than one count but fewer than ten. The chain has TRBV29-1 and TRBJ2-7, with 8 nucleotides matching TRBD2. J was trimmed by 4 bases and V by 1 base; bases with no gene match: 3. Germline lookup yields CDR1 SQVTM and CDR2 ANQGSEA. The CDR3 runs 13 residues. This CDR3 is CSVEVTGGYEQYF. As DNA, the CDR3 is TGCAGCGTTGAAGTAACGGGGGGGTACGAGCAGTACTTC.

This clonotype was seen a few times. The chain joins TRBV9 to TRBJ1-1, with D unresolved. Germline loops: CDR1 SGDLS, CDR2 YYNGEE. The CDR3 covers 13 residues. Trimming stripped 5 bases from V and 4 bases from J, with 12 bases between. CDR3 protein: CASRSGASTEAFF. The CDR3 coding sequence is TGTGCCAGCAGATCGGGAGCCAGCACTGAAGCTTTCTTT.

V usage is TRBV12-3 or TRBV12-4 and J usage is TRBJ2-5; the D gene is possibly TRBD1 (6 bases). The length of the CDR3 is 14 residues. Trimming shortened V by 2 bases and J by 5 bases, and 12 bases separated the two germline ends. In DNA, the CDR3 is TGTGCCAGCAGTTTAACAGGGCCTTATGAGACCCAGTACTTC. It codes for CASSLTGPYETQYF.

The rearrangement uses TRBV12-3 or TRBV12-4 and TRBJ2-5, with 10 positions matching TRBD2. The CDR3 has 19 amino acids. The V and J ends lost 5 bases and 0 bases, in that order; junction bases with no gene match: 15. The chain's CDR3 is CASSPNRLAGRRNQETQYF. The CDR3, as DNA: TGTGCCAGCAGTCCAAACAGACTAGCGGGCCGGAGGAACCAAGAGACCCAGTACTTC.

This clonotype was seen more than once but under ten times. The rearrangement links TRBV4-1 to TRBJ2-1, with D unresolved. V was clipped by 1 base and J by 8 bases, with 9 bases between them. The germline V gene has CDR1 MGHRA and CDR2 YSYEKL. The CDR3 is 13 residues long. As DNA, the CDR3 is TGCGCCAGCAGCCAAGGGTACGGGCATGAGCAGTTCTTC. Encoded protein: CASSQGYGHEQFF.

The V gene is TRBV15, the J gene TRBJ2-1; possible D gene TRBD1, 6 bases. CDR1 LNHNV and CDR2 YYDKDF come from the germline V gene (reference sequence). This CDR3 is 16 amino acids long. The V gene lost 0 bases and the J gene lost 0 bases, with 9 bases spanning the gap. This CDR3 reads CATSRDSGASYNEQFF. DNA of the CDR3: TGTGCCACCAGCAGAGATTCAGGGGCCTCCTACAATGAGCAGTTCTTC.

This clonotype was recorded many times. The V gene is TRBV28, the J gene TRBJ2-5; 10 bases map to TRBD2. The CDR3 is made up of 16 amino acids. The junction had 10 bases not matched to a gene; V was cut back by 5 bases and J by 4 bases. CDR1 is MDHEN, CDR2 SYDVKM, per germline. CDR3 nucleotides: TGTGCCAGCAGTCCCATTAGCGGGGGGCCCACAGAGACCCAGTACTTC. It encodes CASSPISGGPTETQYF.

V and J are TRBV7-9 and TRBJ2-1, with 9 nucleotides matching TRBD1. Germline CDR1 is SEHNR and CDR2 is FQNEAQ (reference sequence). Trimming at V came to 5 bases and at J to 8 bases, leaving 7 bases not matched to a gene. The CDR3 extends over 14 amino acids. CDR3: CASSPDRGFDEQFF. Here the CDR3 DNA reads TGTGCCAGCAGCCCGGACAGGGGATTCGATGAGCAGTTCTTC.

This clonotype has a handful of counts. The chain carries TRBV28 and TRBJ2-7; D call uncertain. Germline values: CDR1 MDHEN, CDR2 SYDVKM. Trimming left V 2 bases short and J 0 bases short, with 8 bases between. CDR3 length: 14 residues. The CDR3 region is CASSLNGLSYEQYV. In nucleotides, the CDR3 is TGTGCCAGCAGTTTAAATGGCCTCTCCTACGAGCAGTACGTC.

This clonotype was recorded a few times. CDR3 sequence reads: CASSSPREGAAAGGTDTQYF. The CDR3 bases are TGTGCCAGCAGTTCCCCGCGGGAAGGGGCGGCCGCAGGGGGCACAGATACGCAGTATTTT. The chain combines TRBV6-6 with TRBJ2-3; D tentatively fits TRBD1 or TRBD2 (6 bases each). Trimming cost V 4 bases and J 1 base, with 27 bases left between them. This CDR3 contains 20 residues. The germline V gene has CDR1 MNHNY and CDR2 SVGAGI (reference sequence).

This clonotype has a count of ten or more. The chain couples TRBV6-6 to TRBJ2-2, with D possibly matching TRBD1 (6 bases). Germline assignment: CDR1 MNHNY and CDR2 SVGAGI (reference sequence). The CDR3 has 17 residues. Trimming removed 0 bases from V and 0 bases from J, with 11 bases in between. CDR3 bases: TGTGCCAGCAGTTACTCGAGCAGGGGTGCGAACACCGGGGAGCTGTTTTTT. Protein product: CASSYSSRGANTGELFF.

A word on this clonotype: The junction differs from germline at one of its ends, possibly a read error. The rearrangement links TRBV27 to TRBJ2-5, with D hard to call. This CDR3 spans 13 amino acids. Germline values: CDR1 MNHEY, CDR2 SMNVEV (reference sequence). DNA for the CDR3: TGTGTCAGCAGCCGGAATTTCCAAGAGACCCAGTACTTC. Translation gives CVSSRNFQETQYF.

The chain carries TRBV29-1 and TRBJ2-1; 11 bases are shared with TRBD1. Unmatched junction bases numbered 5, after V lost 6 bases and J lost 4 bases. CDR1 SQVTM and CDR2 ANQGSEA come from the germline V gene. CDR3 length: 14 amino acids. CDR3 DNA: TGCAGCGTCCTGGGGACAGGGGGTTACAATGAGCAGTTCTTC. This codes for CSVLGTGGYNEQFF.

This chain connects TRBV29-1 to TRBJ2-1; unclear D gene. Deletions cut 3 bases from V and 0 bases from J, with 6 bases between. From germline, CDR1 is SQVTM and CDR2 ANQGSEA. This CDR3 spans 13 amino acids. CDR3 sequence (DNA): TGCAGCGTTGACCCCACCTCCTACAATGAGCAGTTCTTC. This encodes CSVDPTSYNEQFF.

V gene TRBV7-9 combines with J gene TRBJ2-1; a weak D match, TRBD2 (7 bases). The CDR3 has 12 residues. Germline CDR1 is SEHNR and CDR2 is FQNEAQ (reference sequence). V was trimmed by 6 bases and J by 9 bases, leaving 12 bases between them. The CDR3 is CASRRGGGEQFF. The CDR3 nucleotides read TGTGCCAGCAGGAGGGGGGGGGGTGAGCAGTTCTTC.

This clonotype was picked up many times. The chain uses TRBV7-6 and TRBJ2-1; 9 nucleotides align to TRBD2. Trimming took 1 base from V and 4 from J; bases not matched to a gene: 5. The V gene's germline CDR1 is SGHVS and CDR2 FNYEAQ. The length of the CDR3 is 16 residues. CDR3 sequence reads: CASSLVPSGEYNEQFF. The CDR3 DNA is TGTGCCAGCAGCTTAGTCCCTAGCGGGGAATACAATGAGCAGTTCTTC.

This clonotype was seen a handful of times. This chain connects TRBV27 to TRBJ1-2; TRBD1 matches at 9 bases. After removal of 3 bases from V and 1 base from J, the junction contained 6 bases not matched to a gene. Per germline, CDR1 MNHEY and CDR2 SMNVEV (reference sequence). The CDR3 loop spans 16 amino acids. As DNA, the CDR3 is TGTGCCAGCAGTTTCCGACAGGGGGGCATTAACTATGGCTACACCTTC. Its protein product is CASSFRQGGINYGYTF.

The V call is TRBV2, the J call TRBJ1-2, with a possible D match to TRBD1 (6 bases). The CDR3 totals 12 residues. Germline CDR1 is SNHLY and CDR2 is FYNNEI. Trimming cost V 10 bases and J 4 bases, with 13 bases left between them. The CDR3 here is CATHPDSYGYTF. DNA of the CDR3: TGTGCCACCCACCCGGACAGCTATGGCTACACCTTC. The full variable domain, rest sourced from reference TRBV2 and TRBJ1-2, is EPEVTQTPSHQVTQMGQEVILRCVPISNHLYFYWYRQILGQKVEFLVSFYNNEISEKSEIFDDQFSVERPDGSNFTLKIRSTKLEDSAMYFCATHPDSYGYTFGSGTRLTVV.

This clonotype was counted only a few times. The rearrangement links TRBV4-3 to TRBJ2-2, with TRBD2 as a possible D gene (6 bases). CDR1 is LGHNA, CDR2 YSLEER, per germline. V was cut by 0 bases and J by 6 bases, with 11 bases left in between. The CDR3 has 15 amino acids. The CDR3 loop reads CASSQDPPGAGELFF. In DNA, the CDR3 is TGCGCCAGCAGCCAAGATCCACCGGGGGCCGGGGAGCTGTTTTTT.

In this sample, this clonotype turned up many times. V usage is TRBV28 and J usage is TRBJ2-3; D gene unclear. Per germline, CDR1 MDHEN and CDR2 SYDVKM. Trimming removed 6 bases at V and 3 bases at J, with 7 bases between. The CDR3 sequence is 12 residues long. In DNA, the CDR3 is TGTGCCAGCAGACATGGGACAGATACGCAGTATTTT. Its translation: CASRHGTDTQYF.

CDR3 residues: CSARGGASTDTQYF. In nucleotides, the CDR3 is TGCAGTGCTAGAGGGGGGGCCAGCACAGATACGCAGTATTTT. The V and J genes are TRBV20-1 and TRBJ2-3; the D call may be TRBD1 or TRBD2 (6 bases each). The CDR3 has 14 amino acids. V gave up 1 base and J gave up 0 bases, with 8 bases separating them. The germline gives CDR1 DFQATT, CDR2 SNEGSKA (reference sequence).

This clonotype was counted ten times or more. The V and J genes are TRBV7-2 and TRBJ2-1; the match to TRBD1 covers 9 bases. V shed 3 bases, J shed 3 bases, and the junction held 3 bases outside the gene matches. This CDR3 spans 15 amino acids. In germline, CDR1 is SGHTA, CDR2 FQGNSA. The CDR3: CASSFSTGGYNEQFF. CDR3 sequence (DNA): TGTGCCAGCAGCTTTTCGACAGGGGGCTACAATGAGCAGTTCTTC.